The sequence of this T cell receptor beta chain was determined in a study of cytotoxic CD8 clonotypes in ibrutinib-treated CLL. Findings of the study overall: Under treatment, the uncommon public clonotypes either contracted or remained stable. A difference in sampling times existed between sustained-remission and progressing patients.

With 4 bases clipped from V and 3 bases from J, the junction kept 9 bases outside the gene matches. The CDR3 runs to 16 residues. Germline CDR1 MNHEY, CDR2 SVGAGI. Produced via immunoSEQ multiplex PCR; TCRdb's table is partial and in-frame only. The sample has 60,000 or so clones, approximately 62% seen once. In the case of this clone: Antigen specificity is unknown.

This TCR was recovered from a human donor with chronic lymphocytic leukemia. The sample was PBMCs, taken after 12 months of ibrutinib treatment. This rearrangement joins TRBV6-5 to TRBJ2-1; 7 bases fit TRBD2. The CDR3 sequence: CASSFGGTHNYNEQFF. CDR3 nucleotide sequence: TGTGCCAGCAGTTTCGGGGGGACGCACAACTACAATGAGCAGTTCTTC.